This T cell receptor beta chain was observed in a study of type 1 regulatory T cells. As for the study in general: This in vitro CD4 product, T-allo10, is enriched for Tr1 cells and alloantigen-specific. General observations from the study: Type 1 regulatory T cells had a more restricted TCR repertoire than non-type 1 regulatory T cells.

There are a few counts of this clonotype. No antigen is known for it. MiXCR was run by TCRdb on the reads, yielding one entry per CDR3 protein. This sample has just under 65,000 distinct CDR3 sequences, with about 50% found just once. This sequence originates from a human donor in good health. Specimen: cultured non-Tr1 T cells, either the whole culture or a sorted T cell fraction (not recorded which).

CDR3 DNA: TGCAGCGTTGAAGGTTATACGGGCAATGAGCAGTTCTTC. It specifies CSVEGYTGNEQFF. The chain carries TRBV29-1 and TRBJ2-1; D gene ambiguous. This CDR3 contains 13 residues. V was trimmed by 1 base and J by 6 bases, leaving 10 bases between them. Germline assignment: CDR1 SQVTM and CDR2 ANQGSEA.